These 19 T cell receptor beta chains came from one sample sequenced in a study of cytomegalovirus exposure and HLA in healthy donors. PCR primers comprised 60 Vbeta and 13 Jbeta primers. Produced via immunoSEQ multiplex PCR; TCRdb's table is partial and in-frame only. The sample carries some 140,000 clones, over 75% recorded once. Input material: PBMCs. All receptors come from a woman aged 50 to 60 in good health and CMV-seropositive.

The CDR3 coding sequence is TGTGCCAGCAGCCAACCCGGGTCAGATACGCAGTATTTT. Protein sequence: CASSQPGSDTQYF. This rearrangement joins TRBV7-3 to TRBJ2-3, with no clear D. CDR1 is SGHTA and CDR2 is FQGTGA in the germline V gene. V lost 5 bases, J lost 4 bases, and 10 bases lay in between. The CDR3 is 13 amino acids.

The CDR3 region is CASSYPGGNIQYF. The DNA of the CDR3 is TGTGCCAGCAGCTACCCCGGGGGAAACATTCAGTACTTC. V is TRBV7-2 and J is TRBJ2-4, with a weak D call TRBD2 (6 bases). The germline V gene encodes CDR1 SGHTA and CDR2 FQGNSA. V lost 4 bases and J 6 bases, leaving 10 bases between the germline ends. The CDR3 consists of 13 residues.

The CDR3 DNA sequence: TGTGCCAGCAGTGAGTTACCGGGAAATGAGCAGTTCTTC. Encoded protein: CASSELPGNEQFF. V gene TRBV6-1 combines with J gene TRBJ2-1; tentative D call: TRBD2 (5 bases). V lost 3 bases, J lost 7 bases, and 10 bases lay in between. Germline V lookup: CDR1 MNHNS, CDR2 SASEGT. The CDR3 contains 13 residues.

This rearrangement joins TRBV30 to TRBJ1-6, with D possibly matching TRBD1 (5 bases). The CDR3 loop spans 18 amino acids. Deletions cut 2 bases from V and 3 bases from J, with 20 bases between. Per germline, CDR1 GTSNPN and CDR2 SVGIG (reference sequence). CDR3 coding DNA: TGTGCCTGGAGTCCTACTGGGGGGGTCGGGTTCTATAATTCACCCCTCCACTTT. It translates to CAWSPTGGVGFYNSPLHF.

This chain joins TRBV2 and TRBJ2-3; D may be TRBD2 (5 bases). In germline, CDR1 is SNHLY, CDR2 FYNNEI. The length of the CDR3 is 13 residues. Trimming stripped 3 bases from V and 4 bases from J, with 8 bases between. The CDR3 protein is CASSDGAADTQYF. CDR3 bases: TGTGCCAGCAGTGATGGAGCGGCAGATACGCAGTATTTT.

This clone occurred a few times. The chain has TRBV7-2 and TRBJ2-1; D perhaps matches TRBD2 (5 bases). V lost 1 base and J 15 bases, leaving 16 bases between the germline ends. Germline values: CDR1 SGHTA, CDR2 FQGNSA. This CDR3 contains 13 residues. As DNA, the CDR3 is TGTGCCAGCAGCTTAGAGGGTACGGCGGGCGGGTTCTTC. It encodes CASSLEGTAGGFF. The variable domain in full, with the rest retrieved from reference TRBV7-2 and TRBJ2-1, is GAGVSQSPSNKVTEKGKDVELRCDPISGHTALYWYRQSLGQGLEFLIYFQGNSAPDKSGLPSDRFSAERTGGSVSTLTIQRTQQEDSAVYLCASSLEGTAGGFFGPGTRLTVL.

The chain is built from TRBV18 and TRBJ2-5; a weak D match, TRBD2 (6 bases). Per germline, CDR1 KGHSH and CDR2 LQKENI. Between the trimmed V and J ends, which lost 6 bases and 2 bases, there was a span of 16 bases. This CDR3 has 15 amino acids. This CDR3 is CASSQTGVRQETQYF. CDR3 nucleotides: TGTGCCAGCTCGCAAACGGGGGTAAGGCAAGAGACCCAGTACTTC.

The chain combines TRBV30 with TRBJ1-1; no definite D call. CDR1 is GTSNPN and CDR2 is SVGIG in the germline V gene (reference sequence). V was shortened by 4 bases and J by 11 bases, with 20 bases between the two germline ends. The CDR3 loop spans 13 amino acids. The CDR3 here is CAWILDVPRGAFF. The CDR3 DNA reads as TGTGCCTGGATCCTAGACGTCCCCCGTGGGGCTTTCTTT.

This clone was picked up one time. The V call is TRBV29-1, the J call TRBJ2-3; 9 nucleotides match TRBD2. Trimming removed 3 bases from V and 6 bases from J; junction bases left unmatched: 7. The germline CDR1 and CDR2 sequences are SQVTM and ANQGSEA. This CDR3 has 14 residues. CDR3 loop: CSVDLGLAGDTQYF. The CDR3 bases are TGCAGCGTTGATTTGGGACTAGCAGGGGATACGCAGTATTTT.

V usage is TRBV19 and J usage is TRBJ1-5, with D uncertain. The CDR3 sequence is 16 residues long. The germline V gene has CDR1 LNHDA and CDR2 SQIVND (reference sequence). V lost 3 bases, J lost 0 bases, and 12 bases lay in between. CDR3 coding DNA: TGTGCCAGTAGTATTAGAGGGAAGGGTAGCAATCAGCCCCAGCATTTT. Translating gives CASSIRGKGSNQPQHF.

The chain links TRBV2 to TRBJ2-1; TRBD1 aligns across 10 bases. J was trimmed by 8 bases and V by 5 bases; bases with no gene match: 9. The CDR3 consists of 15 residues. In germline, CDR1 is SNHLY, CDR2 FYNNEI. The CDR3 protein is CASSLRQGALYEQFF. Written as DNA, the CDR3 is TGTGCCAGCAGTCTTCGACAGGGGGCGTTGTATGAGCAGTTCTTC.

V usage is TRBV9 and J usage is TRBJ2-2; 10 nucleotides match TRBD1. The CDR3 loop spans 15 amino acids. The junction had 7 bases not matched to a gene; V was cut back by 4 bases and J by 7 bases. Germline V lookup: CDR1 SGDLS, CDR2 YYNGEE. The CDR3 nucleotides read TGTGCCAGCAGCTCCCGGGACAGGGGCGACGGGGAGCTGTTTTTT. Translating it yields CASSSRDRGDGELFF.

V is TRBV2 and J is TRBJ2-5, with 16 bases identical to TRBD2. Trimming cost V 8 bases and J 5 bases; bases outside gene matches: 11. From germline, CDR1 is SNHLY and CDR2 FYNNEI. The CDR3 extends over 17 amino acids. CDR3 in DNA: TGTGCCAGCCTTCCCGGGACTAGCGGGGGGGCAGGTGAGACCCAGTACTTC. Translated, it gives CASLPGTSGGAGETQYF.

With respect to this clone: One junction end disagrees with the germline gene, perhaps due to a read error. The chain carries TRBV7-7 and TRBJ2-2; possible D gene TRBD1, 6 bases. This CDR3 is built from 14 residues. From germline, CDR1 is SSHAT and CDR2 FNYEAQ (reference sequence). This chain's CDR3 is CASSLANRAGELFF. CDR3 DNA sequence: TGTGCTAGCAGCTTAGCGAACAGGGCCGGGGAGCTGTTTTTT.

The chain recombines TRBV5-4 with TRBJ2-7, with D perhaps matching TRBD2 (8 bases). Germline-derived CDR1 and CDR2 are SGHNT and YYREEE (reference sequence). The CDR3 covers 15 residues. Trimming shortened V by 4 bases and J by 7 bases, and 21 bases separated the two germline ends. The CDR3 DNA follows: TGTGCCAGCAGCCAGGGGGGAGCGGGGGCGGGGGAGCAGTACTTC. Translation gives CASSQGGAGAGEQYF.

V gene TRBV4-1 combines with J gene TRBJ1-4, with D possibly being TRBD1 (6 bases). V was cut by 1 base and J by 8 bases, with 14 bases left in between. CDR1 and CDR2 (germline): MGHRA, YSYEKL. The CDR3 sequence is 15 residues long. CDR3 nucleotides: TGCGCCAGCAGCCAAGCGGGGGGCCAACGGGAAAAACTGTTTTTT. It codes for CASSQAGGQREKLFF.

The chain has TRBV10-3 and TRBJ2-5, with D tentatively TRBD1 (5 bases). This CDR3 has 14 amino acids. Germline V gene sequence: CDR1 ENHRY, CDR2 SYGVKD. With 7 bases removed from V and 4 bases from J, the gap between germline ends came to 16 bases. CDR3 coding DNA: TGTGCCATCAATGCGCAGGGTAGAACAGAGACCCAGTACTTC. Translated, it gives CAINAQGRTETQYF.

This sequence joins TRBV5-1 and TRBJ1-1; TRBD1 matches 7 bases. CDR1 and CDR2 (germline): SGHRS, YFSETQ. Unmatched junction bases numbered 8, after V lost 4 bases and J lost 5 bases. This CDR3 is 14 amino acids long. CDR3 bases: TGCGCCAGCAGCCCGTACAGGGGACGTACTGAAGCTTTCTTT. Its translation is CASSPYRGRTEAFF. The variable domain in full, with the rest retrieved from reference TRBV5-1 and TRBJ1-1, is KAGVTQTPRYLIKTRGQQVTLSCSPISGHRSVSWYQQTPGQGLQFLFEYFSETQRNKGNFPGRFSGRQFSNSRSEMNVSTLELGDSALYLCASSPYRGRTEAFFGQGTRLTVV.

This chain links TRBV5-1 with TRBJ1-2; weak D call: TRBD1 (5 bases). V shed 5 bases and J shed 2 bases, with 10 bases lying between them. The CDR3 covers 13 residues. Per germline, CDR1 SGHRS and CDR2 YFSETQ. CDR3 nucleotides: TGCGCCAGCAGACGGACACAAAACTATGGCTACACCTTC. Its translation: CASRRTQNYGYTF. The variable domain in full, completed from reference TRBV5-1 and TRBJ1-2, reads KAGVTQTPRYLIKTRGQQVTLSCSPISGHRSVSWYQQTPGQGLQFLFEYFSETQRNKGNFPGRFSGRQFSNSRSEMNVSTLELGDSALYLCASRRTQNYGYTFGSGTRLTVV.